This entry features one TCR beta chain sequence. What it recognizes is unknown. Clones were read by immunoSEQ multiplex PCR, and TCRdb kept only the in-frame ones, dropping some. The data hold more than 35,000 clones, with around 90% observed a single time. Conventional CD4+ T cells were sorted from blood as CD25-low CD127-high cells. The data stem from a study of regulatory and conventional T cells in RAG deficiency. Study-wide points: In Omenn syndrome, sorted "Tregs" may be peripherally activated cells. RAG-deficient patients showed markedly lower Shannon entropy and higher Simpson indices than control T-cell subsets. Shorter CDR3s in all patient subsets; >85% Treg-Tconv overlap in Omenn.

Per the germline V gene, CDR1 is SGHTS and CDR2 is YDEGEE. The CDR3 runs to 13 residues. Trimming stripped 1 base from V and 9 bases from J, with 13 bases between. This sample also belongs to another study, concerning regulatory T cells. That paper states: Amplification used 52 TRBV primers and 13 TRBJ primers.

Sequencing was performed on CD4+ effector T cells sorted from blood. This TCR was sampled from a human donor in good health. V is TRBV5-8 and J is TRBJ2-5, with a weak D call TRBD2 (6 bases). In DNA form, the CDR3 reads TGTGCCAGCAGCTTGTTACGCAGGGAGGCCCAGTACTTC. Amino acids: CASSLLRREAQYF.